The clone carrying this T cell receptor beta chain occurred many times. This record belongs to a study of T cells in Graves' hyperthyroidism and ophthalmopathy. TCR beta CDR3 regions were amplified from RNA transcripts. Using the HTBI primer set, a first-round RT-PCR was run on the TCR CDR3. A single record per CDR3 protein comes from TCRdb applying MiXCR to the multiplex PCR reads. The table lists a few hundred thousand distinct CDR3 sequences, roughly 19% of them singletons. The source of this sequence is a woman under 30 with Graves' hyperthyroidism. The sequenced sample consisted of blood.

The CDR3 DNA sequence: TGTGCCAGCAGTTACTCGGGGAGCTCTGGAAACACCATATATTTT. Protein: CASSYSGSSGNTIYF. The V and J genes are TRBV6-5 and TRBJ1-3, with D unclear. Germline values: CDR1 MNHEY, CDR2 SVGAGI. V was pared by 0 bases and J by 0 bases, with 6 bases between. CDR3 length equals 15 residues.